This T cell receptor beta chain was sequenced in a study of blood T cells in healthy people across ages. Notes on the study in general: Observed TCR beta diversity showed a strong correlation with the percentage of naive T cells as measured by flow cytometry.

The CDR3 is made up of 12 amino acids. The germline V gene has CDR1 GTSNPN and CDR2 SVGIG (reference sequence). V was cut by 0 bases and J by 12 bases, with 14 bases left in between. A second PCR of about 6 to 11 cycles used a sample-barcoded 5' primer and a J-beta primer mix. MiXCR, applied by TCRdb to the 5' RACE reads, yields one record per CDR3 protein. The data hold hundreds of thousands of distinct CDR3 sequences, with about 24% observed a single time. This clonotype occurred a few times. Its target is not known. These same data were also listed under a study on T cells of mothers and their children. Per that paper: Sequencing returned over 9 million TCR beta CDR3 reads per mother and several million per child.

This sequence originates from a boy aged 10-17 years in good health. The rearrangement links TRBV30 to TRBJ2-5; either TRBD1 or TRBD2 may supply D (6 bases each). Sequencing was done on a sample of blood. CDR3 residues: CAWSVLGGNEYF. For the CDR3, the DNA is TGTGCCTGGAGTGTACTAGGGGGGAACGAGTACTTC.